One sample yielded the 4 T cell receptor beta chains listed below, sequenced in a study of T cell changes during pregnancy in multiple sclerosis. Some clones are missing from TCRdb's copy, which holds only in-frame ones; the method was immunoSEQ multiplex PCR. This sample carries tens of thousands of clones, approximately 94% of them seen once, and the ten largest clones take roughly 2.5%. The material was peripheral blood, obtained in the third trimester of pregnancy. The receptors here all came from a female donor with multiple sclerosis, enrolled in a pregnancy study.

The chain combines TRBV9 with TRBJ2-2; TRBD1 matches 10 bases. Germline loops: CDR1 SGDLS, CDR2 YYNGEE. Trimming at V came to 4 bases and at J to 7 bases, leaving 4 bases not matched to a gene. This CDR3 is built from 14 residues. CDR3 nucleotide sequence: TGTGCCAGCAGCATTGGACAGGGGGTCGGGGAGCTGTTTTTT. Residues: CASSIGQGVGELFF.

CDR3 nucleotide sequence: TGTGCCAGCAGTGTTCCGGGGGGGACAGGGAGTCAGCCCCAGCATTTT. Protein: CASSVPGGTGSQPQHF. The genes are TRBV2 and TRBJ1-5; the match to TRBD1 covers 9 bases. The CDR3 extends over 16 amino acids. Germline trimming cut 4 bases from V and 6 bases from J; bases unmatched to any gene: 10. Germline loops: CDR1 SNHLY, CDR2 FYNNEI.

The chain joins TRBV19 to TRBJ1-2, with 7 bases aligning to TRBD1. After removal of 4 bases from V and 4 bases from J, the junction contained 6 bases not matched to a gene. Per the germline V gene, CDR1 is LNHDA and CDR2 is SQIVND (reference sequence). The CDR3 has 14 residues. CDR3 residues: CASSTLGQTYGYTF. As DNA, the CDR3 is TGTGCCAGTAGTACACTGGGACAGACCTATGGCTACACCTTC.

The V call is TRBV5-4, the J call TRBJ2-1; TRBD1 might be the D (6 bases). Deletions cut 4 bases from V and 6 bases from J, with 8 bases between. From germline, CDR1 is SGHNT and CDR2 YYREEE (reference sequence). The CDR3 has 12 residues. The DNA for the CDR3 is TGTGCCAGCAGCGGGACATTCAATGAGCAGTTCTTC. Its translation is CASSGTFNEQFF.